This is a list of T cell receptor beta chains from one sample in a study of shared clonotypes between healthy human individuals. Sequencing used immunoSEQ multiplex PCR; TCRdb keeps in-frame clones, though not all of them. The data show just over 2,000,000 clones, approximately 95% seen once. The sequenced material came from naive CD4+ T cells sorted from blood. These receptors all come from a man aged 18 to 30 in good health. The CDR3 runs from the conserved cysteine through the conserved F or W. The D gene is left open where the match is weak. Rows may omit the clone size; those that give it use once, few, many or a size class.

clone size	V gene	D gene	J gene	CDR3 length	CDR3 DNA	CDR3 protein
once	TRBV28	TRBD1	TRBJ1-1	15	TGTGCCAGCAGCACCCCCGCGACAGGGTTGACTGAAGCTTTCTTT	CASSTPATGLTEAFF
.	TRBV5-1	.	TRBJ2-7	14	TGCGCCAGCAGCTTGGCCTGGGCGGACTACGAGCAGTACTTC	CASSLAWADYEQYF
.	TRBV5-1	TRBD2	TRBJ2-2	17	TGCGCCAGCAGCTTGACTAGCGGGGGGAAGAACACCGGGGAGCTGTTTTTT	CASSLTSGGKNTGELFF
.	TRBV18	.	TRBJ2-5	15	TGTGCCAGCTCACCTCAGTCCAGCGGTAAAGAGACCCAGTACTTC	CASSPQSSGKETQYF
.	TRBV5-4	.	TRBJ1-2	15	TGTGCCAGCAGCCCTGCCGAGGGAGGTTTGGATGGCTACACCTTC	CASSPAEGGLDGYTF
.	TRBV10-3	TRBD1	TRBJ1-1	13	TGTGCCATCAGTGGTGTGGGCGACAGGGGAGCTTTCTTT	CAISGVGDRGAFF
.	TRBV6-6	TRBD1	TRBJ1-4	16	TGTGCCAGCAGTTACTTCGACAGGGCAACTAATGAAAAACTGTTTTTT	CASSYFDRATNEKLFF
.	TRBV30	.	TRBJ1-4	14	TGTGCCTGGAATCGGGGAAGCTGGGATGAAAAACTGTTTTTT	CAWNRGSWDEKLFF
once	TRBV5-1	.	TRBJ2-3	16	TGCGCCAGCAGCTTGGTGGCGGGACGTGGCACAGATACGCAGTATTTT	CASSLVAGRGTDTQYF
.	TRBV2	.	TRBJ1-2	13	TGTGCCAGCAGTGATCTGGGGCTTTATGGCTACACCTTC	CASSDLGLYGYTF
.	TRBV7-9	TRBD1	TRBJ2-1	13	TGTGCCAGCAGCCCGACAGGGGGCGGTGAGCAGTTCTTC	CASSPTGGGEQFF
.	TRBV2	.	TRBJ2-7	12	TGTGCCAGCAGTGAACAGTCCCTGGGTCTGTACTTC	CASSEQSLGLYF
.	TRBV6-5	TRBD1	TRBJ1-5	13	TGTGCCAGCAGCGGGACAGAAACGGAGCCCCAGCATTTT	CASSGTETEPQHF
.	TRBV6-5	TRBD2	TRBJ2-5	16	TGTGCCAGCAGTTACTCTGGGCTAGCGGGAGAAGAGACCCAGTACTTC	CASSYSGLAGEETQYF
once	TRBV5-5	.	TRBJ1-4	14	TGTGCCAGCAGCGGCCTCGGGACAACTGAAAAACTGTTTTTT	CASSGLGTTEKLFF
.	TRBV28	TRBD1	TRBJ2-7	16	TGTGCCAGCAGTCCCTACCCCCGACAGGGTAACCACGAGCAGTACTTC	CASSPYPRQGNHEQYF